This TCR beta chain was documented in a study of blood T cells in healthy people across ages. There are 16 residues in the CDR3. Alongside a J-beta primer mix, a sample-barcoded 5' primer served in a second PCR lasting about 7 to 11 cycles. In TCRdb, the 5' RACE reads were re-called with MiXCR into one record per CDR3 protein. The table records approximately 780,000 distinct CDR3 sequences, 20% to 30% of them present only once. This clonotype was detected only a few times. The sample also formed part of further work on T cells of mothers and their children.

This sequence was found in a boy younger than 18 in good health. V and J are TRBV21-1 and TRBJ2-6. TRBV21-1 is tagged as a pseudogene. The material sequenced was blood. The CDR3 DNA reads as TGTGCCAGCAGCTTCGGGCAGAGCTCTGGGGCCAACGTCCTGACTTTC. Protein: CASSFGQSSGANVLTF.